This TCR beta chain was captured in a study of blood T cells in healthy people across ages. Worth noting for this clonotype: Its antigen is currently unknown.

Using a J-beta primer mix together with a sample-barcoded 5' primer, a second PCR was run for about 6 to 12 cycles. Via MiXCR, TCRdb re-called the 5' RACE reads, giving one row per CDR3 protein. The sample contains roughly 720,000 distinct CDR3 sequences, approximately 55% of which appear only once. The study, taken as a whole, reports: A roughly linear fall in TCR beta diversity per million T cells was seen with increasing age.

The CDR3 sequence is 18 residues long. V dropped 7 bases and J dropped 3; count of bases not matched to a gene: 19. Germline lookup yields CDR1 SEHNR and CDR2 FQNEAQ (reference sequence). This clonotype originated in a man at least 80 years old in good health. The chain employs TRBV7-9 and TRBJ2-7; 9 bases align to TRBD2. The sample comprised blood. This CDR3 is CASTTSPAGGHWGYEQYF. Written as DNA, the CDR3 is TGTGCCAGCACTACGTCCCCAGCGGGAGGTCACTGGGGCTACGAGCAGTACTTC.